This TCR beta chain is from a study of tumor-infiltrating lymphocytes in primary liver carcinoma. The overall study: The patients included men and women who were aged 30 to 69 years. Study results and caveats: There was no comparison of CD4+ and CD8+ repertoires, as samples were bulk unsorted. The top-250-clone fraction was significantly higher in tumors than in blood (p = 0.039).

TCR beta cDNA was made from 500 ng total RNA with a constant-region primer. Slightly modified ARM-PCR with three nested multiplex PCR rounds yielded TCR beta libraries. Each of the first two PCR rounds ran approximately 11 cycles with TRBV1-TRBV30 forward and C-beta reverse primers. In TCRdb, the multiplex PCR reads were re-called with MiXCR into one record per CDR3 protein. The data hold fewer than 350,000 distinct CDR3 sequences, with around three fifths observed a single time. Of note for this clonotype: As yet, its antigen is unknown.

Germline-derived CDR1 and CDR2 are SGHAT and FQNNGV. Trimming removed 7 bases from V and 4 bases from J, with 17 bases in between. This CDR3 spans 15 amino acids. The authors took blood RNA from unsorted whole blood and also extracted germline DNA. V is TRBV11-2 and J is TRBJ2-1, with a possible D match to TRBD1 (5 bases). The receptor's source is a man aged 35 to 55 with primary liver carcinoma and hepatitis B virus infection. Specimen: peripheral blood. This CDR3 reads CASILSQGPYNEQFF. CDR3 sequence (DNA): TGTGCCAGCATTTTAAGCCAGGGCCCTTACAATGAGCAGTTCTTC.